This T cell receptor beta chain was sequenced in a study of blood T cells in healthy people across ages. Healthy Caucasian individuals from Russia aged about 6 to 100 served as donors. Peripheral blood, about 10 milliliters per donor, was collected. Total RNA, at least 6 micrograms per sample, came from PBMCs. For the second PCR, which ran for about 7 to 11 cycles, a sample-barcoded 5' primer and a J-beta primer mix were used. With 12 random nucleotides, a template-switch adaptor tagged each individual cDNA molecule. TCRdb ran MiXCR on the 5' RACE reads and lists one entry per CDR3 protein. The sample carries about 680,000 distinct CDR3 sequences, roughly 50% recorded once. The sequenced sample consisted of blood. The source is a woman in her sixties or seventies in good health.

The CDR3 sequence: CASSISQVGNEQFF. The CDR3 DNA follows: TGTGCCAGTAGTATTTCTCAAGTGGGCAATGAGCAGTTCTTC. The chain carries TRBV19 and TRBJ2-1; D uncertain. Trimming left V 3 bases short and J 6 bases short, with 12 bases between. The CDR3 covers 14 residues. Germline V gene sequence: CDR1 LNHDA, CDR2 SQIVND (reference sequence).